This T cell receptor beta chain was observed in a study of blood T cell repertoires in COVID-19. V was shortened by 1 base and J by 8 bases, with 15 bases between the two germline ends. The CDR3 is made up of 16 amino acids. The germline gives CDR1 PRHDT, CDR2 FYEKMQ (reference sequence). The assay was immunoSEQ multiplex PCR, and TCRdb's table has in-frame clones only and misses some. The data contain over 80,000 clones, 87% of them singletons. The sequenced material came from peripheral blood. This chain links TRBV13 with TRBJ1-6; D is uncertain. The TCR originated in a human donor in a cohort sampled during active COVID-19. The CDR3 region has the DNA TGTGCCAGCAGCTTAGATCCCCGGGGTCAGGATTCACCCCTCCACTTT. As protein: CASSLDPRGQDSPLHF.